This T cell receptor (beta chain) is from a study of Graves' ophthalmopathy and Graves' hyperthyroidism. RNA transcripts served as template for amplifying TCR beta CDR3 sequences. An initial RT-PCR round employing HTBI primers preceded a second-round multiplex PCR. TCRdb itself ran the multiplex PCR reads through MiXCR, one entry per CDR3 protein. This sample has 580,000 or so distinct CDR3 sequences, with just under 40% found just once. This clonotype has just a few counts. The junction had 10 bases not matched to a gene; V was cut back by 2 bases and J by 5 bases. The CDR3 is made up of 17 amino acids. Germline CDR1 reads KGHDR; CDR2 reads SFDVKD.

Sequenced material: peripheral blood or thyroid tissue (not recorded which). V usage is TRBV24-1 and J usage is TRBJ2-7; TRBD2 matches 11 bases. The origin of this receptor is an adult man with Graves' hyperthyroidism. The CDR3 loop reads CATSDSRLAGSPDEQYF. CDR3 nucleotides: TGTGCCACCAGTGATTCCCGACTAGCGGGATCTCCCGACGAGCAGTACTTC.